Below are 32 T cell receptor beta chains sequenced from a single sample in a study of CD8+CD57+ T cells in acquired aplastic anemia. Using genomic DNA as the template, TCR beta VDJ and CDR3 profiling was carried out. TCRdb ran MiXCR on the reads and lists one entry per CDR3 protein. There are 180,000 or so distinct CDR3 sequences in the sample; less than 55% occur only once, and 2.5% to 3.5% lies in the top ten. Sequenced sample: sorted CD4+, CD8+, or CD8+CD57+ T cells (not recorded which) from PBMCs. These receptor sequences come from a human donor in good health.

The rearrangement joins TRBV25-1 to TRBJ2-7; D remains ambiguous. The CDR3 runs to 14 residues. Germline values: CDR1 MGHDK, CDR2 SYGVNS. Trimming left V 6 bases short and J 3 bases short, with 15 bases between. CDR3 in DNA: TGTGCCAGCAGCGCGGCCCCGCTCGGCTACGAGCAGTACTTC. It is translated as CASSAAPLGYEQYF.

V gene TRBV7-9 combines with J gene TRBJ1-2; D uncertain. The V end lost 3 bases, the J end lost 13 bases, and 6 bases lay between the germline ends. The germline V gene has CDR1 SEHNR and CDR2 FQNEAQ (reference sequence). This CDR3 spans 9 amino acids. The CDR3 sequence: CASSFPPTF. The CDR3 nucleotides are TGTGCCAGCAGCTTCCCACCCACCTTC.

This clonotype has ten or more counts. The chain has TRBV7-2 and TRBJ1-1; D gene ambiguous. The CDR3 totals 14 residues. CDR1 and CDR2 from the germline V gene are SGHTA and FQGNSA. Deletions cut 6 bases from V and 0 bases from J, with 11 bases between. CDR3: CASSYTEMNTEAFF. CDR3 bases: TGTGCCAGCAGTTACACAGAAATGAACACTGAAGCTTTCTTT.

CDR3 residues: CARADRKGEKLFF. In nucleotides, the CDR3 is TGTGCCAGAGCCGACAGGAAGGGGGAAAAACTGTTTTTT. The chain joins TRBV2 to TRBJ1-4, with D possibly TRBD1 on 6 matching bases. The CDR3 length is 13 residues. With 9 bases removed from V and 8 bases from J, the gap between germline ends came to 16 bases. CDR1 is SNHLY, CDR2 FYNNEI, per germline.

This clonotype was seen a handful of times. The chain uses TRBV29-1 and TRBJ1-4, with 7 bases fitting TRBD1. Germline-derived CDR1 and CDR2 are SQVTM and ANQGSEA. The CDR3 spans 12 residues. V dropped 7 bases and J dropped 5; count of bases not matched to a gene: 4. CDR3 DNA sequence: TGCAGCGCGGAGGGGGCAAATGAAAAACTGTTTTTT. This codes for CSAEGANEKLFF.

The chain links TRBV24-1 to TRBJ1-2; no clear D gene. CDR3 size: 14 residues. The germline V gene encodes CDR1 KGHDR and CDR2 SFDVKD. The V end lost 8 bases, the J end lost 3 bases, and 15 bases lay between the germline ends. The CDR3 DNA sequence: TGTGCCACCACGCGGAGGAGCGTATACTATGGCTACACCTTC. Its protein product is CATTRRSVYYGYTF.

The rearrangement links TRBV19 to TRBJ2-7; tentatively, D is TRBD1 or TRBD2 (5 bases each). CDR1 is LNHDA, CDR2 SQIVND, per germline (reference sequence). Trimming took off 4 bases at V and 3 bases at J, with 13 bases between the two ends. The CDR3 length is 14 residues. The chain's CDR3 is CASSSRRDGYEQYF. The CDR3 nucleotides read TGTGCCAGTAGTAGTCGAAGGGACGGCTACGAGCAGTACTTC.

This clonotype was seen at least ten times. CDR3 residues: CASSYSQGPLHF. The CDR3 bases are TGTGCCAGCAGTTACTCGCAGGGACCCCTCCACTTT. This rearrangement joins TRBV6-5 to TRBJ1-6; D is possibly TRBD1 (5 bases). Trimming shortened V by 0 bases and J by 12 bases, and 6 bases separated the two germline ends. Germline lookup yields CDR1 MNHEY and CDR2 SVGAGI. The CDR3 is 12 amino acids.

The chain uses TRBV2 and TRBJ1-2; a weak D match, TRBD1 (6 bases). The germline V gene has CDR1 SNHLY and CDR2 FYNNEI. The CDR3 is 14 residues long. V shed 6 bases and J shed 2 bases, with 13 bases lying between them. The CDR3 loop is CASSEGGHNYGYTF. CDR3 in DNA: TGTGCCAGCAGCGAGGGGGGCCACAACTATGGCTACACCTTC.

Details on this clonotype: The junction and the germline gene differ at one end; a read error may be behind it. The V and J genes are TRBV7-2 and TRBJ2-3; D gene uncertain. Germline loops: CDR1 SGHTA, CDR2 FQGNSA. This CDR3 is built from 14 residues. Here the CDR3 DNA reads TGTGCCAGCAGCGATATAGTGACTTCAGATACGCAGTATTTC. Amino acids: CASSDIVTSDTQYF.

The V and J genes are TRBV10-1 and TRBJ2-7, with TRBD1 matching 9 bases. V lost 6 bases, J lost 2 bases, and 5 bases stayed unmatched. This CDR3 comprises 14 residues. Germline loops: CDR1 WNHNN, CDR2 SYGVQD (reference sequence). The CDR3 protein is CASSRRTGAYEQYF. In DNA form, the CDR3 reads TGCGCCAGCAGCCGAAGGACAGGGGCCTACGAGCAGTACTTC.

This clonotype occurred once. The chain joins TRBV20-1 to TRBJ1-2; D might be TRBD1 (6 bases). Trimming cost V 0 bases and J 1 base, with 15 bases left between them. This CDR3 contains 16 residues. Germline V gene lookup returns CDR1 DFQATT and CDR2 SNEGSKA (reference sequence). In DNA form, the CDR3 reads TGCAGTGCTAGAGATGGCGACAGGCCGAATAACTATGGCTACACCTTC. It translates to CSARDGDRPNNYGYTF.

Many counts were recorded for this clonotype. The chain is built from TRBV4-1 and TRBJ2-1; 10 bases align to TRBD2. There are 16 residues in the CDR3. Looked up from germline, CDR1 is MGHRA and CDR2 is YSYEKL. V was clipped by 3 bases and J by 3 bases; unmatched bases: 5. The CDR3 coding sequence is TGCGCCAGCAGCCACGGTGGACTAGCGGACTACAATGAGCAGTTCTTC. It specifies CASSHGGLADYNEQFF.

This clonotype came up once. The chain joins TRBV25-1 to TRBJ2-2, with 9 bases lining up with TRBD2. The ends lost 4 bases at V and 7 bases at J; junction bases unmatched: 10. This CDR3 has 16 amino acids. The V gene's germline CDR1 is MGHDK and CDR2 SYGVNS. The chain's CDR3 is CASSGRSGRTYGELFF. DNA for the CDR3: TGTGCCAGCAGTGGCCGTAGCGGGAGAACCTACGGGGAGCTGTTTTTT.

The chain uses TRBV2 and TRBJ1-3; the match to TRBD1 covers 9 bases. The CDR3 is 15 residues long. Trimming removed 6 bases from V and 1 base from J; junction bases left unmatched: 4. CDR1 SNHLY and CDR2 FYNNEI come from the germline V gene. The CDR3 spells CASSPGTGSGNTIYF. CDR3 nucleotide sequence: TGTGCCAGCAGCCCCGGGACAGGGTCTGGAAACACCATATATTTT.

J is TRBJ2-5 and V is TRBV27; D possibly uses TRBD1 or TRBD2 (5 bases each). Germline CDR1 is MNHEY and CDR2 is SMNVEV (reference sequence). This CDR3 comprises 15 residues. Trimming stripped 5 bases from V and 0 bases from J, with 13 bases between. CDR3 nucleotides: TGTGCCAGCAGTCCTGGGACGGCGTACCAAGAGACCCAGTACTTC. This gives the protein CASSPGTAYQETQYF.

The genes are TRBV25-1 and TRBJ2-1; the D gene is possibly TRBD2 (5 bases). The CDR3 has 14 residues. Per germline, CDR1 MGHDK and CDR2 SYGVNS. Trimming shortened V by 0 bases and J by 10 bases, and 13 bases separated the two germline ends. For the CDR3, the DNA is TGTGCCAGCAGTGAATACTCACGGGGAGACGAGCAGTTCTTC. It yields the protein CASSEYSRGDEQFF.

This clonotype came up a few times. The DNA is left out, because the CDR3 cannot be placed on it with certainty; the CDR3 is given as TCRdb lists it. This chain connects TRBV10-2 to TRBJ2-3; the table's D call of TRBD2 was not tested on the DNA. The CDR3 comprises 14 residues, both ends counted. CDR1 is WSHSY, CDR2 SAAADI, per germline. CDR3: CASILGLLGDTQYF.

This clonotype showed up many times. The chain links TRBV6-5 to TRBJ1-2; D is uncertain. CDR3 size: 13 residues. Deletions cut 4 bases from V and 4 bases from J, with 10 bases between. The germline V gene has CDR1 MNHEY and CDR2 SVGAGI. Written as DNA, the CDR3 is TGTGCCAGCAGTTCCCAGGCTGGCTATGGCTACACCTTC. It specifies CASSSQAGYGYTF.

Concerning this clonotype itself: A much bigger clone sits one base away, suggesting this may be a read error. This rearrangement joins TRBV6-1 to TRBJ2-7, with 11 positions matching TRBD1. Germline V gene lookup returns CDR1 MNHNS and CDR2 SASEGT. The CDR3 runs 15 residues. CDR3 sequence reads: CAGSLGQGGTYEQYF. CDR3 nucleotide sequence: TGTGCCGGCAGCCTGGGACAGGGGGGGACCTACGAGCAGTACTTC.

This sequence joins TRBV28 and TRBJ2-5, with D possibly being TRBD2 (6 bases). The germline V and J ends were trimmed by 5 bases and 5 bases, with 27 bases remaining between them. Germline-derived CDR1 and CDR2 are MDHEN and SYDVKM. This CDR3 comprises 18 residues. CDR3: CASSPPDYSGPSGETQYF. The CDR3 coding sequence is TGTGCCAGCAGTCCCCCGGACTATAGCGGACCCTCCGGGGAGACCCAGTACTTC.

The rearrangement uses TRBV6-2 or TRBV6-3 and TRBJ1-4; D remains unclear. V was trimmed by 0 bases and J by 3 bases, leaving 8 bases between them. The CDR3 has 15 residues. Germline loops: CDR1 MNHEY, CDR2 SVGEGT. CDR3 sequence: CASSYSAAANEKLFF. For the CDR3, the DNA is TGTGCCAGCAGTTACTCGGCAGCAGCTAATGAAAAACTGTTTTTT.

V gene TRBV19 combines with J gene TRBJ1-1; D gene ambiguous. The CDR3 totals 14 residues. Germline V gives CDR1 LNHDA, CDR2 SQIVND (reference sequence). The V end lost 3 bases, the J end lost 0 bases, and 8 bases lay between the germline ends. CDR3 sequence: CASSIGDMNTEAFF. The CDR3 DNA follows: TGTGCCAGTAGTATCGGTGACATGAACACTGAAGCTTTCTTT.

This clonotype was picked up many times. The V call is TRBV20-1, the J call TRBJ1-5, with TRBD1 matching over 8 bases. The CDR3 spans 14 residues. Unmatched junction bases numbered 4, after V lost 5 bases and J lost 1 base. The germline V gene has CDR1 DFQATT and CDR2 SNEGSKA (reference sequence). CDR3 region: CSASGGSSNQPQHF. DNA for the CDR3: TGCAGTGCTTCAGGGGGCTCGAGCAATCAGCCCCAGCATTTT.

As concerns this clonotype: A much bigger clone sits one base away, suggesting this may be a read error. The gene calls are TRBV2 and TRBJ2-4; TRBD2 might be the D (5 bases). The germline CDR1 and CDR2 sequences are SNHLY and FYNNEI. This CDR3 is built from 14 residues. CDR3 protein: CASRATLAKNIQNF. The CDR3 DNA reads TGTGCCAGCCGGGCCACCCTAGCCAAAAACATTCAGAACTTC.

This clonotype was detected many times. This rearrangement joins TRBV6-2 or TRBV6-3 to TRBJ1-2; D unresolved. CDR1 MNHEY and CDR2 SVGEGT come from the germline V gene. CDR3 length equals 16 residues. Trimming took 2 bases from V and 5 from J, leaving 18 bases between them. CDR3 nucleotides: TGTGCCAGCAGTTACCCCTTCCCGGACGGATTGTATGGCTACACCTTC. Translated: CASSYPFPDGLYGYTF.

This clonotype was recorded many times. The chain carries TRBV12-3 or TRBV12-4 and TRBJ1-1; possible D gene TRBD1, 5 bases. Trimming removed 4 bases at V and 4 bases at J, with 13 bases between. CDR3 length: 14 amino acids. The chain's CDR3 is CASSSRGGRTEAFF. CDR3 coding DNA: TGTGCCAGCAGTTCCCGCGGGGGTCGCACTGAAGCTTTCTTT.

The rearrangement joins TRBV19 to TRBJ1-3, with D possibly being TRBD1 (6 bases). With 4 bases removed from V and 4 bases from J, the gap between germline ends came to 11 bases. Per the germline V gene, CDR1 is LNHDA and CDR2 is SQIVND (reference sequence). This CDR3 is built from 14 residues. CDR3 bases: TGTGCCAGTAGTACCTTAGGGACAGGAAACACCATATATTTT. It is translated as CASSTLGTGNTIYF. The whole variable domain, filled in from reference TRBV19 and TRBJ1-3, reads DGGITQSPKYLFRKEGQNVTLSCEQNLNHDAMYWYRQDPGQGLRLIYYSQIVNDFQKGDIAEGYSVSREKKESFPLTVTSAQKNPTAFYLCASSTLGTGNTIYFGEGSWLTVV.

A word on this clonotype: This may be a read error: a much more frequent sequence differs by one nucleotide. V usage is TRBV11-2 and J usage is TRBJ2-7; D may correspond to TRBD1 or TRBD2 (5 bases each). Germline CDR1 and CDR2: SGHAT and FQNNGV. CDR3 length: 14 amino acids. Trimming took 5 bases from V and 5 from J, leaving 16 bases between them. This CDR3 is CASSLDGARDEQYF. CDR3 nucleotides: TGTGCCAGCAGCCTGGACGGGGCTAGGGACGAGCAGTACTTC.

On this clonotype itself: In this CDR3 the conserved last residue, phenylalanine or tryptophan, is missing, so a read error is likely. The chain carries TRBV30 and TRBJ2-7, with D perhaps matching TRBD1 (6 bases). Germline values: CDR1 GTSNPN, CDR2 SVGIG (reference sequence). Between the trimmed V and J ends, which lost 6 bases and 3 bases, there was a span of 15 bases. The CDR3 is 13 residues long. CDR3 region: CACAHGTNYEQYL. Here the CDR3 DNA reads TGTGCCTGTGCCCACGGGACAAACTACGAGCAGTACCTC.

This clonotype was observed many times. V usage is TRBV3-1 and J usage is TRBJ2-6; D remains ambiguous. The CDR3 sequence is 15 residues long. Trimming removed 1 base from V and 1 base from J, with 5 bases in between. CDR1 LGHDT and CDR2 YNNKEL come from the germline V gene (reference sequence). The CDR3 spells CASSQVGSGANVLTF. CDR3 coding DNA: TGTGCCAGCAGCCAAGTAGGGTCTGGGGCCAACGTCCTGACTTTC.

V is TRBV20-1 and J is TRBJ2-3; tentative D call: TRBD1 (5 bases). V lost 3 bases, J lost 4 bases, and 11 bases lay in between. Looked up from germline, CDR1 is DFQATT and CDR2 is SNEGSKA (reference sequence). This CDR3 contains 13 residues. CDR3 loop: CSASLLGPDTQYF. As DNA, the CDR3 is TGCAGTGCTAGTCTCCTGGGGCCAGATACGCAGTATTTT.